This T cell receptor beta chain is from a study of blood T cell repertoires in COVID-19. Study summary: Material from acute and convalescent COVID-19 was sourced from the United States, Italy and Spain. T cells, B-cell-depleted T cells, or PBMCs supplied cDNA or gDNA.

From germline, CDR1 is SGHRS and CDR2 YFSETQ. V was trimmed by 0 bases and J by 2 bases, leaving 12 bases between them. This CDR3 contains 15 residues. Original handling: Reference gene primer amplification yielded estimated nucleated cell counts. Generated by immunoSEQ multiplex PCR, the TCRdb table keeps only in-frame clones and is missing some. Clone size and the V and J calls come from that table; the DNA yielded D and trimming. In the table there are roughly 240,000 clones, over 65% of which are singletons. Sequencing was done on a sample of peripheral blood. The rearrangement links TRBV5-1 to TRBJ2-7, with unresolved D. The receptor comes from a man in his sixties who had recovered from COVID-19. CDR3 DNA sequence: TGCGCCAGCAGCTTGGATGGGTCCACTACCTACGAGCAGTACTTC. Amino acids: CASSLDGSTTYEQYF.